The 20 T cell receptor beta chains below all came from one sample that was sequenced in a study of OX40 agonist ivuxolimab in advanced cancers. Profiling relied on immunoSEQ multiplex PCR, and the TCRdb table lists in-frame clones only, not all of them. The sample shows 55,000 to 75,000 clones, roughly 85% of them seen only once. Sequences were derived from CD4+ or CD8+ T cells sorted from blood, sampled in a trial of the OX40 agonist ivuxolimab. The receptor set was obtained from an adult with an advanced solid tumor such as melanoma, head and neck, liver or kidney cancer.

This sequence joins TRBV18 and TRBJ2-2; D not certain. Germline-derived CDR1 and CDR2 are KGHSH and LQKENI. The CDR3 is 15 amino acids. V was pared by 0 bases and J by 4 bases, with 9 bases between. The CDR3 DNA is TGTGCCAGCTCACCACCAGGGCCGGGCACCGGGGAGCTGTTTTTT. Translating it yields CASSPPGPGTGELFF.

This chain joins TRBV2 and TRBJ2-5, with a weak D call TRBD2 (5 bases). The CDR3 spans 12 residues. Trimming left V 7 bases short and J 3 bases short, with 9 bases between. The germline V gene encodes CDR1 SNHLY and CDR2 FYNNEI. CDR3 nucleotides: TGTGCCAGCAACACTAGGGAAGAGACCCAGTACTTC. Translation gives CASNTREETQYF.

This chain uses TRBV4-2 with TRBJ2-2; 15 nucleotides align to TRBD2. The CDR3 is made up of 19 amino acids. The V gene's germline CDR1 is LGHNA and CDR2 YNFKEQ. Unmatched junction bases numbered 9, after V lost 1 base and J lost 6 bases. The CDR3 spells CASSQVPGLAGGQAGELFF. The CDR3 DNA reads as TGTGCCAGCAGCCAAGTGCCGGGACTAGCGGGGGGTCAGGCCGGGGAGCTGTTTTTT.

In this sample, this clone turned up a few times. V is TRBV5-6 and J is TRBJ2-1; TRBD2 might be the D (6 bases). CDR1 and CDR2 (germline): SGHDT, YYEEEE. V lost 1 base and J 6 bases, leaving 11 bases between the germline ends. This CDR3 has 14 residues. The CDR3 nucleotides read TGTGCCAGCAGCTTGAGCGGGTCAAGCAATGAGCAGTTCTTC. This translates into CASSLSGSSNEQFF.

This clone is a singleton in its sample. The chain links TRBV5-4 to TRBJ2-7; TRBD2 matches 11 bases. The CDR3 has 16 residues. Germline CDR1 is SGHNT and CDR2 is YYREEE (reference sequence). The V and J ends lost 0 bases and 0 bases, in that order; junction bases with no gene match: 2. The CDR3 spells CASSLVAGGGSYEQYF. The CDR3 DNA is TGTGCCAGCAGCTTGGTAGCGGGAGGGGGCTCCTACGAGCAGTACTTC.

The V call is TRBV28, the J call TRBJ1-1; D is perhaps TRBD1 (5 bases). This CDR3 is 14 amino acids long. Trimming removed 7 bases from V and 2 bases from J, with 14 bases in between. The germline V gene has CDR1 MDHEN and CDR2 SYDVKM. CDR3 residues: CASIRAGSNTEAFF. In DNA form, the CDR3 reads TGTGCCAGCATTCGGGCAGGGTCCAACACTGAAGCTTTCTTT.

The V call is TRBV5-1, the J call TRBJ2-5, with D unresolved. The CDR3 is 14 residues long. CDR1 is SGHRS, CDR2 YFSETQ, per germline. V was clipped by 0 bases and J by 2 bases, with 8 bases between them. The CDR3 loop reads CASSLDPPQETQYF. For the CDR3, the DNA is TGCGCCAGCAGCTTGGACCCCCCACAAGAGACCCAGTACTTC.

This rearrangement joins TRBV5-1 to TRBJ1-4; D is possibly TRBD1 (5 bases). This CDR3 is 16 amino acids long. Looked up from germline, CDR1 is SGHRS and CDR2 is YFSETQ. V gave up 6 bases and J gave up 5 bases, with 20 bases separating them. CDR3 nucleotides: TGCGCCAGCACCTTAATGCCCGGGACTGGGAATGAAAAACTGTTTTTT. Translation gives CASTLMPGTGNEKLFF. Supplemented by reference TRBV5-1 and TRBJ1-4, the full variable domain reads KAGVTQTPRYLIKTRGQQVTLSCSPISGHRSVSWYQQTPGQGLQFLFEYFSETQRNKGNFPGRFSGRQFSNSRSEMNVSTLELGDSALYLCASTLMPGTGNEKLFFGSGTQLSVL.

This rearrangement joins TRBV14 to TRBJ2-3; D uncertain. The CDR3 spans 12 residues. V gave up 4 bases and J gave up 6 bases, with 8 bases separating them. CDR1 SGHDN and CDR2 FVKESK come from the germline V gene. The CDR3, as DNA: TGTGCCAGCAGCCCTATGACCGATACGCAGTATTTT. This translates into CASSPMTDTQYF.

The CDR3 DNA reads TGCGCCAGCAGCACAAGACCAGGGGGAGCGAACACAGATACGCAGTATTTT. This encodes CASSTRPGGANTDTQYF. The rearrangement links TRBV5-1 to TRBJ2-3, with 7 bases lining up with TRBD1. This CDR3 spans 17 amino acids. Germline CDR1 reads SGHRS; CDR2 reads YFSETQ. The J segment lost 2 bases and the V segment lost 4 bases, leaving 13 bases of the junction unmatched. Drawing the rest from reference TRBV5-1 and TRBJ2-3, the complete variable domain is KAGVTQTPRYLIKTRGQQVTLSCSPISGHRSVSWYQQTPGQGLQFLFEYFSETQRNKGNFPGRFSGRQFSNSRSEMNVSTLELGDSALYLCASSTRPGGANTDTQYFGPGTRLTVL.

The V call is TRBV4-1, the J call TRBJ2-5; 9 bases line up with TRBD2. The CDR3 loop spans 17 amino acids. Germline-derived CDR1 and CDR2 are MGHRA and YSYEKL. The junction had 11 bases not matched to a gene; V was cut back by 1 base and J by 5 bases. CDR3 DNA sequence: TGCGCCAGCAGCCAAGTTATTGTTGGGACTAGCAGCGAGACCCAGTACTTC. Translated: CASSQVIVGTSSETQYF.

The genes are TRBV7-9 and TRBJ1-4, with 11 bases aligning to TRBD1. This CDR3 is 17 amino acids long. Germline trimming cut 5 bases from V and 3 bases from J; bases unmatched to any gene: 8. CDR1 SEHNR and CDR2 FQNEAQ come from the germline V gene (reference sequence). CDR3 sequence: CASSPGQGAGANEKLFF. The CDR3 bases are TGTGCCAGCAGCCCCGGACAGGGGGCGGGGGCTAATGAAAAACTGTTTTTT.

The gene calls are TRBV10-3 and TRBJ1-5; D is possibly TRBD1 (6 bases). Germline CDR1 ENHRY, CDR2 SYGVKD. V was trimmed by 8 bases and J by 3 bases, leaving 14 bases between them. This CDR3 comprises 14 residues. CDR3 sequence: CAISRGLSNQPQHF. The CDR3 bases are TGTGCCATCTCCCGGGGGCTTTCCAATCAGCCCCAGCATTTT.

The chain carries TRBV19 and TRBJ2-2; D is possibly TRBD1 (6 bases). Germline V gene data show CDR1 as LNHDA and CDR2 as SQIVND (reference sequence). The CDR3 loop spans 18 amino acids. Trimming removed 0 bases from V and 0 bases from J, with 14 bases in between. CDR3 in amino acids: CASSIDPVTGSNTGELFF. Here the CDR3 DNA reads TGTGCCAGTAGTATAGACCCCGTGACAGGATCGAACACCGGGGAGCTGTTTTTT.

The chain links TRBV7-2 to TRBJ2-1; 8 nucleotides align to TRBD2. Germline lookup yields CDR1 SGHTA and CDR2 FQGNSA. Trimming took 3 bases from V and 5 from J; bases not matched to a gene: 6. CDR3 length: 15 residues. CDR3 in DNA: TGTGCCAGCAGCTTTGCCAGAGCGGGAGACAATGAGCAGTTCTTC. This encodes CASSFARAGDNEQFF.

The V and J genes are TRBV4-1 and TRBJ1-1, with D perhaps TRBD1 (6 bases). The CDR3 spans 16 residues. The germline V and J ends were trimmed by 1 base and 4 bases, with 16 bases remaining between them. Germline CDR1 and CDR2: MGHRA and YSYEKL. CDR3 in amino acids: CASSQGTWGLGTEAFF. The CDR3 bases are TGCGCCAGCAGCCAAGGGACCTGGGGGCTGGGCACTGAAGCTTTCTTT.

This rearrangement joins TRBV14 to TRBJ2-5; no reliable D call. Germline CDR1 is SGHDN and CDR2 is FVKESK. The length of the CDR3 is 13 residues. Trimming removed 6 bases at V and 2 bases at J, with 10 bases between. CDR3 DNA: TGTGCCAGCAGGGGTTCCTTTCAAGAGACCCAGTACTTC. It codes for CASRGSFQETQYF.

This chain links TRBV2 with TRBJ1-2, with 12 positions matching TRBD1. In germline, CDR1 is SNHLY, CDR2 FYNNEI. This CDR3 contains 14 residues. Trimming at V came to 6 bases and at J to 6 bases, leaving 5 bases not matched to a gene. The CDR3 here is CASSGGQGANGYTF. For the CDR3, the DNA is TGTGCCAGCAGCGGGGGACAGGGGGCTAATGGCTACACCTTC. Together with reference TRBV2 and TRBJ1-2, the CDR3 gives the full variable domain: EPEVTQTPSHQVTQMGQEVILRCVPISNHLYFYWYRQILGQKVEFLVSFYNNEISEKSEIFDDQFSVERPDGSNFTLKIRSTKLEDSAMYFCASSGGQGANGYTFGSGTRLTVV.

The V gene is TRBV12-2, the J gene TRBJ2-4. TRBV12-2 is a listed pseudogene. The CDR3 contains 14 residues. The CDR3 loop is CASRLRLAKNIQYF. Here the CDR3 DNA reads TGTGCAAGTCGCTTACGATTAGCCAAAAACATTCAGTACTTC.

CDR3 amino acids: CATYPGTGQEKLFF. CDR3 bases: TGTGCCACCTATCCCGGGACAGGGCAAGAAAAACTGTTTTTT. This chain connects TRBV10-3 to TRBJ1-4, with TRBD1 matching over 9 bases. The V and J ends lost 10 bases and 8 bases, in that order; junction bases with no gene match: 11. The germline CDR1 and CDR2 sequences are ENHRY and SYGVKD. The CDR3 loop spans 14 amino acids.